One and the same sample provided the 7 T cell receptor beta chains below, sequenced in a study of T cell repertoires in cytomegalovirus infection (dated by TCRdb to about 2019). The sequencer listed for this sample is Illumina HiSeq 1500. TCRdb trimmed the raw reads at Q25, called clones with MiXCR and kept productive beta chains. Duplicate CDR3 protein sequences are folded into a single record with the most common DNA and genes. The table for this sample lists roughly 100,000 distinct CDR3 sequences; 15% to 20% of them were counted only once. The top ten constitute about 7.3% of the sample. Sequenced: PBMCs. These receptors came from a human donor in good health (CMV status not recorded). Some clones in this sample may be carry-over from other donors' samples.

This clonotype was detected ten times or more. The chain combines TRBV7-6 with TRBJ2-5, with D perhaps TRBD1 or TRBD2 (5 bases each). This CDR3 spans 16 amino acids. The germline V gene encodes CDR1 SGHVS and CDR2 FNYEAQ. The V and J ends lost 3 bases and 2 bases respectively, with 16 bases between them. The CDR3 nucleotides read TGTGCCAGCAGCTTGGCGCCATCCGGGGCGCAAGAGACCCAGTACTTC. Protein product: CASSLAPSGAQETQYF.

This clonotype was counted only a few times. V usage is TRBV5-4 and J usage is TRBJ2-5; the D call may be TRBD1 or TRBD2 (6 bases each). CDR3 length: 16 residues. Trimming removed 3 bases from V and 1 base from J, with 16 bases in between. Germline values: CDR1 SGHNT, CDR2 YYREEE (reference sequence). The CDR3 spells CASSWRGSGAQETQYF. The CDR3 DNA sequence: TGTGCCAGCAGCTGGAGAGGGTCGGGGGCCCAAGAGACCCAGTACTTC.

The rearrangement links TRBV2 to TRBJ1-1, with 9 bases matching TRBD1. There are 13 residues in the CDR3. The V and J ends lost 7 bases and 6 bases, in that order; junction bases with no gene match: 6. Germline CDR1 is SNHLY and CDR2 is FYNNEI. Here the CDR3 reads CASNPGQGAEAFF. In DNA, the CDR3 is TGTGCCAGCAATCCGGGACAGGGAGCTGAAGCTTTCTTT.

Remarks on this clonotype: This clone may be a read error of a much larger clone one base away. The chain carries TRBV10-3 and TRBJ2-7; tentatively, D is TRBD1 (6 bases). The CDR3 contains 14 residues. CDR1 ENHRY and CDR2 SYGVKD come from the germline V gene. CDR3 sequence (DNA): TGTGCCATCAGTGAGCCGGACAGCTCCTACGAGAAGTACTTC. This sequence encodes CAISEPDSSYEKYF.

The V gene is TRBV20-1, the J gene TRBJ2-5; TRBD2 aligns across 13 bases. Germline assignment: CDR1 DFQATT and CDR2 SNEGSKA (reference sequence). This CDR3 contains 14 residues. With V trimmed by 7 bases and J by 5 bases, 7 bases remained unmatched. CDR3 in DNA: TGCAGTGTCCCGGGACTAGCGGGGTGGGAGACCCAGTACTTC. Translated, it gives CSVPGLAGWETQYF.

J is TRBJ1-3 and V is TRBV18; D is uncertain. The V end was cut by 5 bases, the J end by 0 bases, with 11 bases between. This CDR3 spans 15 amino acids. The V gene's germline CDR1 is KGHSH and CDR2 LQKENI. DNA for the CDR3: TGTGCCAGCTCAACATTGGCAGACTCTGGAAACACCATATATTTT. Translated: CASSTLADSGNTIYF.

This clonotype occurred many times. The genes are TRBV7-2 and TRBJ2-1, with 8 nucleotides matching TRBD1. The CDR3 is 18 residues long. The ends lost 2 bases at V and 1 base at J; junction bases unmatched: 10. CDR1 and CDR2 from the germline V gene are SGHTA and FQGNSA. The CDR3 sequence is CASSLSAGGRTSYNEQFF. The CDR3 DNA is TGTGCCAGCAGCTTATCAGCAGGGGGCAGAACATCCTACAATGAGCAGTTCTTC.